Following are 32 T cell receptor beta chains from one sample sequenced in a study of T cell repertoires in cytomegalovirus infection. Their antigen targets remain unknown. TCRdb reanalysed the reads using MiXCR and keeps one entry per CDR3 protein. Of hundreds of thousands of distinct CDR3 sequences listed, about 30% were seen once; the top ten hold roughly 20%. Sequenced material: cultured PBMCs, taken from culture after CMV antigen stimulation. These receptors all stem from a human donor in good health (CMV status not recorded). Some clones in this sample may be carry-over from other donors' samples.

As DNA, the CDR3 is TGCAGTGCTACCAAATGGGGTGACCCACCAGGCCATGCAGATACGCAGTATTTT. It yields the protein CSATKWGDPPGHADTQYF. The chain joins TRBV20-1 to TRBJ2-3; D not resolved. Germline-derived CDR1 and CDR2 are DFQATT and SNEGSKA (reference sequence). The CDR3 sequence is 18 residues long. Trimming left V 4 bases short and J 4 bases short, with 27 bases between.

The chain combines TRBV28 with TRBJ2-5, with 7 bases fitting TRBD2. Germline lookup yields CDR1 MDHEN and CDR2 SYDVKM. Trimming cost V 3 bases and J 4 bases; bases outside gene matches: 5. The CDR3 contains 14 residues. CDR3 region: CASSFAGRGETQYF. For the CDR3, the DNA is TGTGCCAGCAGTTTTGCGGGGAGGGGAGAGACCCAGTACTTC.

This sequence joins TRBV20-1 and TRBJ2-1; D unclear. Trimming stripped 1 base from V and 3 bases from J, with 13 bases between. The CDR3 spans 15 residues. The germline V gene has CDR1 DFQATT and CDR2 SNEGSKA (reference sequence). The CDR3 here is CSARVPARYYNEQFF. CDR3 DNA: TGCAGTGCTAGAGTACCCGCACGATACTACAATGAGCAGTTCTTC.

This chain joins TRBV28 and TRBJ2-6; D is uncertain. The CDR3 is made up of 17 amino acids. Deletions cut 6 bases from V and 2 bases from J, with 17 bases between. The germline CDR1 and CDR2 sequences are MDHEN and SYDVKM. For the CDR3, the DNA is TGTGCCAGCAGGACCCTTACGATAGGAGCTGGGGCCAACGTCCTGACTTTC. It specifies CASRTLTIGAGANVLTF. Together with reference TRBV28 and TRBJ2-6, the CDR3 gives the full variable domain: DVKVTQSSRYLVKRTGEKVFLECVQDMDHENMFWYRQDPGLGLRLIYFSYDVKMKEKGDIPEGYSVSREKKERFSLILESASTNQTSMYLCASRTLTIGAGANVLTFGAGSRLTVL.

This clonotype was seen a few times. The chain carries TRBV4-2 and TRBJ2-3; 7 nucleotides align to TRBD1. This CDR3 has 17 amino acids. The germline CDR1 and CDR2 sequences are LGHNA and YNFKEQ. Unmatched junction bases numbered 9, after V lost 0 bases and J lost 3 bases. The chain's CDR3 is CASSQDLAGGGTDTQYF. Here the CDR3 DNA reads TGTGCCAGCAGCCAAGATCTTGCAGGGGGTGGGACAGATACGCAGTATTTT.

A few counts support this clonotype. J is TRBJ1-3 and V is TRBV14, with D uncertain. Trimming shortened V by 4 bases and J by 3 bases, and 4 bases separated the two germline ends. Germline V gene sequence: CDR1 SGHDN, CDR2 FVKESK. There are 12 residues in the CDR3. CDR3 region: CASSPYGNTIYF. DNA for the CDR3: TGTGCCAGCAGCCCATATGGAAACACCATATATTTT.

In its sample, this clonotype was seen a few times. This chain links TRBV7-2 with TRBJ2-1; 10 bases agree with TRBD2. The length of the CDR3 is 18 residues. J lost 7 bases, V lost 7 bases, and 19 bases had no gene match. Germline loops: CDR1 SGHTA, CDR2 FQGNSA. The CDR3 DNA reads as TGTGCCAGCACCCCAAAGGGGAGCGGGGGGGCCCACTGGAATGAGCAGTTCTTC. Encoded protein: CASTPKGSGGAHWNEQFF.

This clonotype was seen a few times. CDR3 residues: CASNPGSGWETGELFF. The CDR3 bases are TGTGCCAGCAACCCCGGTTCAGGTTGGGAGACCGGGGAGCTGTTTTTT. The chain has TRBV12-3 or TRBV12-4 and TRBJ2-2, with D perhaps matching TRBD2 (5 bases). Trimming took off 7 bases at V and 5 bases at J, with 20 bases between the two ends. This CDR3 has 16 amino acids.

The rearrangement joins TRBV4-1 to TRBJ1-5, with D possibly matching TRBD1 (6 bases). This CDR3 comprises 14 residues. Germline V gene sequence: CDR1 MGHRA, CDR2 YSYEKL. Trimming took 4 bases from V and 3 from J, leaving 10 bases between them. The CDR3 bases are TGCGCCAGCAGCCCACGACAGGACAATCAGCCCCAGCATTTT. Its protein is CASSPRQDNQPQHF.

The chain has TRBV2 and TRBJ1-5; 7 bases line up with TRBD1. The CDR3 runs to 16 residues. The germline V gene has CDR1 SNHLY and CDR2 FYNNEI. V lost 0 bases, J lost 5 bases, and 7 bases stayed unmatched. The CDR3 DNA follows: TGTGCCAGCAGTGAAGCGCGGAGGGGGCGAGATCAGCCCCAGCATTTT. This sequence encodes CASSEARRGRDQPQHF.

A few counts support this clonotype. The DNA of the CDR3 is TGTGCCAGCAGTAAGAGGGGCCCGAGCACAACTAGCACAGATACGCAGTATTTT. It encodes CASSKRGPSTTSTDTQYF. This chain joins TRBV7-2 and TRBJ2-3; D possibly matches TRBD1 or TRBD2 (5 bases each). Trimming removed 6 bases from V and 0 bases from J, with 22 bases in between. Germline V gene lookup returns CDR1 SGHTA and CDR2 FQGNSA. CDR3 size: 18 residues. The full variable domain, in which reference TRBV7-2 and TRBJ2-3 provide the parts outside the CDR3, is GAGVSQSPSNKVTEKGKDVELRCDPISGHTALYWYRQSLGQGLEFLIYFQGNSAPDKSGLPSDRFSAERTGGSVSTLTIQRTQQEDSAVYLCASSKRGPSTTSTDTQYFGPGTRLTVL.

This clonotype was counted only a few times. CDR3 sequence reads: CASSYSRRANTGELFF. The CDR3 DNA reads TGTGCCAGCAGTTACTCGAGAAGGGCGAACACCGGGGAGCTGTTTTTT. The gene calls are TRBV6-5 and TRBJ2-2; D not certain. This CDR3 comprises 16 residues. V was cut by 0 bases and J by 0 bases, with 8 bases left in between. Germline V CDR1 and CDR2: MNHEY, SVGAGI.

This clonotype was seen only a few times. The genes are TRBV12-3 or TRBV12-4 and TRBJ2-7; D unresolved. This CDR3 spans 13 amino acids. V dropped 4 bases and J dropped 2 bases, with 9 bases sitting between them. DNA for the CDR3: TGTGCCAGCAGTTATGGCTCTACCTACGAGCAGTACTTC. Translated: CASSYGSTYEQYF.

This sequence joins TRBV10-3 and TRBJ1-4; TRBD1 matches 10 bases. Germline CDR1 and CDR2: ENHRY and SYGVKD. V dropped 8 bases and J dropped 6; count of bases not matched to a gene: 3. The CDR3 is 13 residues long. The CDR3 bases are TGTGCCATCTCGACAGGGGGCGATGAAAAACTGTTTTTT. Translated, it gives CAISTGGDEKLFF.

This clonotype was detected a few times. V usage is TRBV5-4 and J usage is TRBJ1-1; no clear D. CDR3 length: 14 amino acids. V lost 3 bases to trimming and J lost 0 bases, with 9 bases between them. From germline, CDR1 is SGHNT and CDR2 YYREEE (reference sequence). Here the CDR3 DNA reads TGTGCCAGCAGCTGGACGGGATTGAACACTGAAGCTTTCTTT. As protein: CASSWTGLNTEAFF.

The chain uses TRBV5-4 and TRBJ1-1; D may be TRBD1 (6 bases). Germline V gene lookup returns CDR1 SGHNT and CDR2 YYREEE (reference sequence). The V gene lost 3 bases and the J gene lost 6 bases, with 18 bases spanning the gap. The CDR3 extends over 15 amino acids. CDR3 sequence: CASSSVKTSGAEAFF. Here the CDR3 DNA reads TGTGCCAGCAGCTCAGTGAAAACCTCAGGGGCTGAAGCTTTCTTT.

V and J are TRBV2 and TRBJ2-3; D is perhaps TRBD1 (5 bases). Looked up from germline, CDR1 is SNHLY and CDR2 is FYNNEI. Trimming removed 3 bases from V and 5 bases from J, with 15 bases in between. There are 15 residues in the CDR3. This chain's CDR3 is CASSDDIRVGDTQYF. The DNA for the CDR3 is TGTGCCAGCAGTGACGACATCAGGGTTGGAGATACGCAGTATTTT.

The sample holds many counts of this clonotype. The CDR3 spells CASSHIRPASGAGRDTQYF. The DNA of the CDR3 is TGTGCCAGCAGCCATATACGCCCGGCTAGCGGGGCTGGTCGAGATACGCAGTATTTT. The rearrangement links TRBV11-2 to TRBJ2-3, with 9 bases identical to TRBD2. V was pared by 5 bases and J by 5 bases, with 20 bases of the junction left unmatched. CDR3 length: 19 amino acids. Germline CDR1 is SGHAT and CDR2 is FQNNGV.

For the CDR3, the DNA is TGTGCCAGCAGCCTCCGGACTAGCGGGAGGTACGAGCAGTACTTC. It yields the protein CASSLRTSGRYEQYF. V usage is TRBV7-2 and J usage is TRBJ2-7; TRBD2 aligns across 14 bases. The V and J ends lost 5 bases and 4 bases, in that order; junction bases with no gene match: 4. Germline V gives CDR1 SGHTA, CDR2 FQGNSA. The CDR3 length is 15 residues.

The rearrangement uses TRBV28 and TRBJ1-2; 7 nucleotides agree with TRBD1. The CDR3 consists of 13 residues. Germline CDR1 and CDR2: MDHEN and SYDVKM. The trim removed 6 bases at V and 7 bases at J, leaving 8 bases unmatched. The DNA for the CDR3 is TGTGCCAGCAGAAGATCAGGGGGTTTTGGCTACACCTTC. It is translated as CASRRSGGFGYTF.

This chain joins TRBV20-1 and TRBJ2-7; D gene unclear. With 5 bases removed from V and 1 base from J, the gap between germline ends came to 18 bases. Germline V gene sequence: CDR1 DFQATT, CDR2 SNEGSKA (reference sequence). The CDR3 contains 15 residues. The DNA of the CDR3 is TGCAGTGCTGGGGAAGGCTCCTTGGGGTCCTACGAGCAGTACTTC. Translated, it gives CSAGEGSLGSYEQYF.

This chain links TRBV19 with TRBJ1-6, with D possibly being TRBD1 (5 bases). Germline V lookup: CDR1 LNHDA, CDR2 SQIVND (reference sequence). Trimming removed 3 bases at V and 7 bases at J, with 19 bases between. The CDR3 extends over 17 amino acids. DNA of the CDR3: TGTGCCAGTAGTATCGGAACCATTCCGGGGGGGAATTCACCCCTCCACTTT. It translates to CASSIGTIPGGNSPLHF.

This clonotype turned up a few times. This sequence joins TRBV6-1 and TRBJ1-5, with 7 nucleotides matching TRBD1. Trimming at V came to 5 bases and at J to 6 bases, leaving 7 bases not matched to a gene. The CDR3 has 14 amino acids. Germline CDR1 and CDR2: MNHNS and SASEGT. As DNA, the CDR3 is TGTGCCAGCAGTTATACAGGGGTGGGTCAGCCCCAGCATTTT. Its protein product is CASSYTGVGQPQHF.

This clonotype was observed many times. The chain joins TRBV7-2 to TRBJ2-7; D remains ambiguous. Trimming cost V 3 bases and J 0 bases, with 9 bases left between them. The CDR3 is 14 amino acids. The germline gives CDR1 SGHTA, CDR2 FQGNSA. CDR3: CASSFVQSSYEQYF. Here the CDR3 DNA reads TGTGCCAGCAGCTTTGTCCAGAGCTCCTACGAGCAGTACTTC. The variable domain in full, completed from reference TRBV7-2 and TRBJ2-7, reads GAGVSQSPSNKVTEKGKDVELRCDPISGHTALYWYRQSLGQGLEFLIYFQGNSAPDKSGLPSDRFSAERTGGSVSTLTIQRTQQEDSAVYLCASSFVQSSYEQYFGPGTRLTVT.

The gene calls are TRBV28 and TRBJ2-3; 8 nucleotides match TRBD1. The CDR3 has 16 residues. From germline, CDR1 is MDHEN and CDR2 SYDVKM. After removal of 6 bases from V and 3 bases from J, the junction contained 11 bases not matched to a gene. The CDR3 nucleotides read TGTGCCAGCAGCCCCCCGGGACAGGAGGGAACAGATACGCAGTATTTT. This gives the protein CASSPPGQEGTDTQYF.

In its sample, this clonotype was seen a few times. In nucleotides, the CDR3 is TGTGCCAGCAGGTCCCCGGGCAGCTCTGGGGCCAACGTCCTGACTTTC. It yields the protein CASRSPGSSGANVLTF. The rearrangement uses TRBV6-1 and TRBJ2-6; D remains unclear. CDR1 MNHNS and CDR2 SASEGT come from the germline V gene. V lost 6 bases, J lost 0 bases, and 12 bases lay in between. CDR3 size: 16 residues.

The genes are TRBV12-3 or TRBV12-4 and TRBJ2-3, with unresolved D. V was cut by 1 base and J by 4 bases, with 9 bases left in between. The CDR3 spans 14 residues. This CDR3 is CASSLEGMADTQYF. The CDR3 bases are TGTGCCAGCAGTTTAGAAGGGATGGCAGATACGCAGTATTTT.

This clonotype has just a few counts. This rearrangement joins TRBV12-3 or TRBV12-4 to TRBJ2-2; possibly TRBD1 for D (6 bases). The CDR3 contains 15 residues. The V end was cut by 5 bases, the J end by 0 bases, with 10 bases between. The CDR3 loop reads CASSVTGANTGELFF. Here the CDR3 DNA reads TGTGCCAGCAGTGTGACAGGCGCGAACACCGGGGAGCTGTTTTTT.

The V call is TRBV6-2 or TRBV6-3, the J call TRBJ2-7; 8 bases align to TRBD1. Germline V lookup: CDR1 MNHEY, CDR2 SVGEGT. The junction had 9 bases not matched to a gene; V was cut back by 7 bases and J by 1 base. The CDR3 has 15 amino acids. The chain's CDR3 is CASKVEDRASYEQYF. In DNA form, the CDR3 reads TGTGCCAGCAAGGTGGAGGACAGGGCTTCCTACGAGCAGTACTTC.

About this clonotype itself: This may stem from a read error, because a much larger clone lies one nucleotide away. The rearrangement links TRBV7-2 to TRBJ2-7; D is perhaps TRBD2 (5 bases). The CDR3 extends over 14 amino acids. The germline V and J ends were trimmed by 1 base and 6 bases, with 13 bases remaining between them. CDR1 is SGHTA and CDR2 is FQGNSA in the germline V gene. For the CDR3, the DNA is TGTGCCAGCAGCTTAGATCGGGATGTCCGCGAGCAGTACTTC. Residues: CASSLDRDVREQYF. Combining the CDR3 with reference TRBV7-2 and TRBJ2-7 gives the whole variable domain GAGVSQSPSNKVTEKGKDVELRCDPISGHTALYWYRQSLGQGLEFLIYFQGNSAPDKSGLPSDRFSAERTGGSVSTLTIQRTQQEDSAVYLCASSLDRDVREQYFGPGTRLTVT.

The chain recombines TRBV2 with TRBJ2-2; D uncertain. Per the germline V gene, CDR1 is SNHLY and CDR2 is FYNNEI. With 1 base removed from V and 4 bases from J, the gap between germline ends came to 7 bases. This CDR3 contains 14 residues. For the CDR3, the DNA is TGTGCCAGCAGTGAAGGGGGTTTCACCGGGGAGCTGTTTTTT. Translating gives CASSEGGFTGELFF. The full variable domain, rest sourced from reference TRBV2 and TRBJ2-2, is EPEVTQTPSHQVTQMGQEVILRCVPISNHLYFYWYRQILGQKVEFLVSFYNNEISEKSEIFDDQFSVERPDGSNFTLKIRSTKLEDSAMYFCASSEGGFTGELFFGEGSRLTVL.

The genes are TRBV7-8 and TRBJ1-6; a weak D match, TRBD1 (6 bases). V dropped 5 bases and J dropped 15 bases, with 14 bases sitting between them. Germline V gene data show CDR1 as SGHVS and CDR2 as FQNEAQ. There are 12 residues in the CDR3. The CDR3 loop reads CASSPGTFNLHF. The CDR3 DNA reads TGTGCCAGCAGCCCCGGGACATTCAACCTCCACTTT.